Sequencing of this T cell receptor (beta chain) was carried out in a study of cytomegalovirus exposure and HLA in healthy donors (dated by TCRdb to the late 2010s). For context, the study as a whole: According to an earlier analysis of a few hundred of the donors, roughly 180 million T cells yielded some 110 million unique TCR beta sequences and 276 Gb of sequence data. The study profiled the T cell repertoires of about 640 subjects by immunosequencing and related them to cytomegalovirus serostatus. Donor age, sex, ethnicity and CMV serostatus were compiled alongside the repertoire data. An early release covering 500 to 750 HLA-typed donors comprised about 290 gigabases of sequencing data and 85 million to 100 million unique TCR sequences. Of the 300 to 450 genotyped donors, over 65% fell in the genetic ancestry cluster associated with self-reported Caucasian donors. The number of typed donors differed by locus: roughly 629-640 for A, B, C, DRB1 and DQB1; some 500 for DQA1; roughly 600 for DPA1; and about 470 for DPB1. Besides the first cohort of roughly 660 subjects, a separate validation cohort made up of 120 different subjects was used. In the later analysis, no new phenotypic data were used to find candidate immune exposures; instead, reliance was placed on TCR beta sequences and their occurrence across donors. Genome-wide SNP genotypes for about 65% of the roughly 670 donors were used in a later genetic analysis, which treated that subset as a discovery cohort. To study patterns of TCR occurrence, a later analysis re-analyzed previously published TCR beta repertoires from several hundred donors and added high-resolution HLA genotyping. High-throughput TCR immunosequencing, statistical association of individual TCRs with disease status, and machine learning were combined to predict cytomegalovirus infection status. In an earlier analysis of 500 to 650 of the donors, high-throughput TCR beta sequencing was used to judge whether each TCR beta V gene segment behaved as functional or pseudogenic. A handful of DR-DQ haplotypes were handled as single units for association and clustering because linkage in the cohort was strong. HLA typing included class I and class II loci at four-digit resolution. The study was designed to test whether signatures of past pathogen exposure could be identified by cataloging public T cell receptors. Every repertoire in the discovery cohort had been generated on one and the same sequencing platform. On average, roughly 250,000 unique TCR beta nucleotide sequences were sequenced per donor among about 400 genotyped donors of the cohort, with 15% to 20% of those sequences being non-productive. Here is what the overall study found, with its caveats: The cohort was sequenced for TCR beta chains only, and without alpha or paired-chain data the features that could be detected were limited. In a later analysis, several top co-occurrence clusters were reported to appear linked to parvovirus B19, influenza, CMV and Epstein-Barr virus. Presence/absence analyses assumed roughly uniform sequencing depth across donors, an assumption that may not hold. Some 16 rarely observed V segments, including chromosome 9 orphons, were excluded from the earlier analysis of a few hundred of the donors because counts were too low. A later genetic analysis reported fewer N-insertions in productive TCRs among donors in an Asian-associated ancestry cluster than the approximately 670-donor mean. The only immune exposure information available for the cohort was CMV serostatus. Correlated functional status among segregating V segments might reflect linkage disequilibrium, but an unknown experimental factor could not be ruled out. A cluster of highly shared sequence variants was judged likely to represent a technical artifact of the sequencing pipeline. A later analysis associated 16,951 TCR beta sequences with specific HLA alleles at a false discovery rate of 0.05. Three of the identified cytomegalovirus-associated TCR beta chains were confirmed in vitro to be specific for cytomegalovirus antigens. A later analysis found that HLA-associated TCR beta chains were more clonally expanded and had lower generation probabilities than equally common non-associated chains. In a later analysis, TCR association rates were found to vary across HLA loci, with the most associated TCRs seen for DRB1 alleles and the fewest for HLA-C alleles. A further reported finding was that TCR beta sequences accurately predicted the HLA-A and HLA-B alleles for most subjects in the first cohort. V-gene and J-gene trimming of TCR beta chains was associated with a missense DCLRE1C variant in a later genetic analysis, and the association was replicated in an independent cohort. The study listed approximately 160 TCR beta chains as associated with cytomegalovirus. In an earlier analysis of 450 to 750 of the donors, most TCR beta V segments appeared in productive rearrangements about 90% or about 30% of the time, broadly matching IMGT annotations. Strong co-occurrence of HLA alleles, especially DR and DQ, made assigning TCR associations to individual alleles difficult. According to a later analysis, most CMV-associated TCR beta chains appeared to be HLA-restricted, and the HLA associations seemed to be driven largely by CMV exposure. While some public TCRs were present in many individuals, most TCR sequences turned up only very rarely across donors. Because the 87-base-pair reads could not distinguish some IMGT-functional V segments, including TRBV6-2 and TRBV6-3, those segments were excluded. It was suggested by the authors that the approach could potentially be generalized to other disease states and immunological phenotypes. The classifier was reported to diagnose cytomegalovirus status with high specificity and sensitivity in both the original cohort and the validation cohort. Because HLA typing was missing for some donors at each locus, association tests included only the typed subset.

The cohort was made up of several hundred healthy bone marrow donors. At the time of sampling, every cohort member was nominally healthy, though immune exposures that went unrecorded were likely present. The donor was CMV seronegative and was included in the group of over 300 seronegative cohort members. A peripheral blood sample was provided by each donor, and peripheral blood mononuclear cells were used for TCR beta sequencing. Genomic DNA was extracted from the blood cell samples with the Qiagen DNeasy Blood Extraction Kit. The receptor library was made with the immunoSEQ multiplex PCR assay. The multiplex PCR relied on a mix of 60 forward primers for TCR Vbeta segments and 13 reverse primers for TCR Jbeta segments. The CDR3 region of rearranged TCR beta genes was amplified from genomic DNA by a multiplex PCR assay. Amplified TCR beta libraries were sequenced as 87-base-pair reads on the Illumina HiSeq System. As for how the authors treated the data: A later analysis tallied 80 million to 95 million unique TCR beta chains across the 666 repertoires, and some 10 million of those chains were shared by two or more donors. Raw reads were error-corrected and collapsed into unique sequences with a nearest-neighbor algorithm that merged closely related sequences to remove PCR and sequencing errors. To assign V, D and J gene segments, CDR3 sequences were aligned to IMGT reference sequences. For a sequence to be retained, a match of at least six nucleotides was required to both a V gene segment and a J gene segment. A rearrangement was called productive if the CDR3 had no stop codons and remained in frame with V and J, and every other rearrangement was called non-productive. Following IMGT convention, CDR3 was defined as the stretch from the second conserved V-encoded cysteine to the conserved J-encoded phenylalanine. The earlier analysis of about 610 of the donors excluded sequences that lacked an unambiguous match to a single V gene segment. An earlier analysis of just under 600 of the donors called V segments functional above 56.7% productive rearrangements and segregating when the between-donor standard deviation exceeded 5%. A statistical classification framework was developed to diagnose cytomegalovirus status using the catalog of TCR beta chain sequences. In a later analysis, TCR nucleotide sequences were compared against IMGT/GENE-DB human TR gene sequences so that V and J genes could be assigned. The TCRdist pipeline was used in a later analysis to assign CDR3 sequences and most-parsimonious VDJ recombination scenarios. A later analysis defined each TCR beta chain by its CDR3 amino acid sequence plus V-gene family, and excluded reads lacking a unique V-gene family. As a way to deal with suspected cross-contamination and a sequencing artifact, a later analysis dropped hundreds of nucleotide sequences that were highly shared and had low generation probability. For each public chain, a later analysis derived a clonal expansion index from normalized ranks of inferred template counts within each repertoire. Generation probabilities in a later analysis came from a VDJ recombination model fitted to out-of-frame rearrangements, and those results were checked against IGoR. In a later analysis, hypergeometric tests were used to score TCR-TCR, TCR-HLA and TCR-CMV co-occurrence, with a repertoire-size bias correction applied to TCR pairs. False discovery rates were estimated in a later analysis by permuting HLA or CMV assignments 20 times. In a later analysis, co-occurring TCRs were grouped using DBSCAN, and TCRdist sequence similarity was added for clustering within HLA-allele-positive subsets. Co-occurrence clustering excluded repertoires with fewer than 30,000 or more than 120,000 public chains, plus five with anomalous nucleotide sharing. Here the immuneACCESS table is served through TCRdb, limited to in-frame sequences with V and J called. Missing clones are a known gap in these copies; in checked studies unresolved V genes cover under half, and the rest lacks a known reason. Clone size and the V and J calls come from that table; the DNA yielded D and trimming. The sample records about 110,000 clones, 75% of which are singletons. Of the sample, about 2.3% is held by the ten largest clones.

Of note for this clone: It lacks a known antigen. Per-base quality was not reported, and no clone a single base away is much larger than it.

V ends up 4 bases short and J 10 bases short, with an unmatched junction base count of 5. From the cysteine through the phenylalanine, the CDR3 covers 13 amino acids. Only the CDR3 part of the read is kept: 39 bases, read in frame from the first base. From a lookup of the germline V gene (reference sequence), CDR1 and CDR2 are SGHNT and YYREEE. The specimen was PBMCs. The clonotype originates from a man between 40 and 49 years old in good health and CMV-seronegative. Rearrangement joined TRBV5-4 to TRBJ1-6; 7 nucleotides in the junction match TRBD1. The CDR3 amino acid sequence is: CASSLGQVSPLHF. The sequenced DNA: TGTGCCAGCAGCCTCGGACAGGTATCACCCCTCCACTTT.